This record looks at one TCR beta chain sequence and its context. It has no known antigen specificity. Qualities for individual bases were not recorded, and no much larger clone is one base off. This entry comes from a study of T cells in Graves' hyperthyroidism and ophthalmopathy (dated by TCRdb to between 2017 and 2020). Notes on the research overall: Peripheral blood was sampled at the time of initial diagnosis, prior to any treatment. To identify distinguishing TCR V-J signatures, a discovery cohort of 90 to 100 patients was used, comprising 43 with Graves' ophthalmopathy and 55 to 65 with stable Graves' hyperthyroidism. An independent validation cohort of under 20 hyperthyroidism patients and 17 patients who later progressed to ophthalmopathy tested prospective prediction of ophthalmopathy. The roughly 100 discovery patients were randomly split 7:3 into training and test sets. Thyroid tissue and blood T-cell repertoires from six or seven Graves' hyperthyroidism patients were also compared in the study. After blood sampling, hyperthyroidism patients were treated with methimazole at a starting dose of 30 mg daily, and ophthalmopathy patients were treated with high-dose intravenous methylprednisolone. The paper reports TCR Vbeta CDR3 sequencing of approximately 140 peripheral blood samples: approximately 43 ophthalmopathy, fewer than 80 hyperthyroidism and around 17 progressor patients.

The TCR beta CDR3 regions were amplified from RNA transcripts. A first-round RT-PCR of the TCR CDR3 used the HTBI primer set with the Qiagen OneStep RT-PCR kit. Libraries were constructed in a second round of multiplex PCR, after which size selection and purification were performed. Sequencing of the libraries was done on an Illumina HiSeq2000 using paired-end 100 bp reads. Regarding the original processing steps: SOAPnuke was used to process the raw data, removing reads that contained adapters or uncalled bases, had a mean Phred below 15, or lacked an exact match to the constant primer or identifier. High-quality paired reads were merged with COPE v1.2.5, and unique nucleotide sequences were defined as clonotypes. MiTCR v1.1 was used to align clonotypes to the IMGT TRBV, TRBD and TRBJ reference segments. The analysis included only V-J combinations with a frequency above 0.0001, which together covered roughly 99% of the repertoires. The TCS score was defined as the ratio of F50 (clonal expansion) to E x V (chaos), calculated using BLOSUM62-based TCRdist between CDR3 peptides within each V-J. Welch's t-statistics and random forest reduced around 550 V-J features to roughly 13, which were used in a naive Bayes classifier (R e1071). The public reads were reanalyzed by TCRdb: fastp trimming at Q25, MiXCR alignment, in-frame beta chains only. Duplicate CDR3 protein sequences are folded into a single record with the most common DNA and genes. What appears here as the V and J calls and clone size reflects TCRdb's work, not the paper's. This sample gives about 640,000 distinct CDR3 sequences in total; roughly 20% of them show up just once. Of the sample, roughly a third falls within the top ten clones.

From the germline V gene, CDR1 is MDHEN and CDR2 is SYDVKM. From cysteine to phenylalanine, the CDR3 is 12 amino acids long. Left in the record is the CDR3 DNA by itself, 36 bases read in frame from the first base. At the junction V is shortened by 5 bases and J by 6 bases, with 10 bases in between. Study-wide conclusions, independent of this receptor: In validation, progression to ophthalmopathy was predicted by the model with 55% to 71% sensitivity and about 72% specificity, a median of roughly six months before onset. Most expanded thyroid clonotypes (frequency above 0.001) were also detected in blood, a finding suggesting that blood repertoires may reflect thyroid immune responses. No statistical method was used to set the sample size in advance, and investigators knew the group allocation. In cross-validation, a model built on a 13 V-J signature told ophthalmopathy apart from stable hyperthyroidism with less than 90% sensitivity and roughly 83% specificity, and in testing the same model reached 80%/75%.

Ophthalmopathy patients had moderately to severely active disease, Clinical Activity Score of at least 3, NOSPECS grade of at least 4, and duration under 3 months. The study excluded patients with uncontrolled infections, other autoimmune diseases, pregnancy or lactation. Clinical symptoms, serum thyroxine and TRAb, thyroid ultrasound, and orbital computed tomography formed the basis for the diagnoses. PBMCs were separated from roughly 10 ml of fresh peripheral blood using Ficoll-Paque density gradient centrifugation. Total RNA was extracted using Trizol reagent, and RNA quality was assessed on an Agilent 2100 Bioanalyzer.

Sequencing was carried out using blood. This clonotype was obtained from a man aged 25-45 years with Graves' ophthalmopathy. The chain is assembled from TRBV28 and TRBJ1-2; the D gene assignment is ambiguous. The nucleotide sequence reads TGTGCCAGCAGTCTTTGGCAGGATGGCTACACCTTC. Protein translation: CASSLWQDGYTF.